These 18 T cell receptor beta chains came from one sample sequenced in a study of cytomegalovirus exposure and HLA in healthy donors. Use of 60 Vbeta and 13 Jbeta primers characterized the PCR. Libraries were prepared by immunoSEQ multiplex PCR; TCRdb keeps only in-frame clonotypes and omits some of them. The table includes over 85,000 clones, around 78% detected once. Sequencing used PBMCs. These receptors were obtained from a woman in her twenties or thirties in good health and CMV-seronegative.

This chain links TRBV5-1 with TRBJ1-1; TRBD1 agrees at 8 bases. Germline V gene data show CDR1 as SGHRS and CDR2 as YFSETQ. Germline trimming cut 4 bases from V and 12 bases from J; bases unmatched to any gene: 14. The CDR3 length is 14 residues. The CDR3 bases are TGCGCCAGCAGCCCTGACCCGGGACAGGTAATGTCTTTCTTT. Translation: CASSPDPGQVMSFF.

The chain recombines TRBV9 with TRBJ1-2; tentative D call: TRBD1 (5 bases). This CDR3 is 13 amino acids long. Trimming pared 3 bases from V and 6 bases from J, leaving 12 bases between. CDR1 SGDLS and CDR2 YYNGEE come from the germline V gene. The CDR3: CASSATEGHGYTF. CDR3 bases: TGTGCCAGCAGCGCCACGGAGGGACATGGCTACACCTTC.

This clone was seen a handful of times. This chain links TRBV28 with TRBJ2-7; D is perhaps TRBD1 (5 bases). Trimming stripped 7 bases from V and 0 bases from J, with 13 bases between. This CDR3 has 14 residues. CDR1 and CDR2 from the germline V gene are MDHEN and SYDVKM. CDR3 coding DNA: TGTGCCAGCACCCTCGTCAGGGCCTCCTACGAGCAGTACTTC. Protein sequence: CASTLVRASYEQYF.

This chain uses TRBV6-5 with TRBJ2-5, with D possibly TRBD1 on 6 matching bases. Trimming pared 8 bases from V and 5 bases from J, leaving 12 bases between. The CDR3 length is 12 residues. The germline gives CDR1 MNHEY, CDR2 SVGAGI. CDR3 residues: CASSGGGETQYF. The CDR3 DNA reads TGTGCCAGCTCTGGGGGCGGGGAGACCCAGTACTTC.

This clone was counted between two and nine times. This chain joins TRBV6-5 and TRBJ1-1; D possibly corresponds to TRBD1 (6 bases). The CDR3 is 15 residues long. The ends were cut back, 5 bases at V and 4 bases at J, with 17 bases in the middle. CDR1 is MNHEY, CDR2 SVGAGI, per germline. CDR3 in DNA: TGTGCCAGCAGTCCCACGACAGGAAGGATCACTGAAGCTTTCTTT. Translating gives CASSPTTGRITEAFF.

This sequence joins TRBV13 and TRBJ1-4; D is undetermined. The germline CDR1 and CDR2 sequences are PRHDT and FYEKMQ (reference sequence). The CDR3 covers 12 residues. V was clipped by 7 bases and J by 8 bases, with 11 bases between them. The CDR3 DNA sequence: TGTGCCAGCACCAATGAACAGGAAAAACTGTTTTTT. Translation gives CASTNEQEKLFF.

The V gene is TRBV5-6, the J gene TRBJ2-7; TRBD2 is a possible D gene (5 bases). The germline gives CDR1 SGHDT, CDR2 YYEEEE. Trimming took 3 bases from V and 5 from J, leaving 12 bases between them. This CDR3 region has 13 residues. The chain's CDR3 is CASSSIRGNEQYF. For the CDR3, the DNA is TGTGCCAGCAGCTCCATTCGGGGAAACGAGCAGTACTTC.

The gene calls are TRBV27 and TRBJ1-1, with D maybe TRBD1 (6 bases). There are 14 residues in the CDR3. The germline V and J ends were trimmed by 4 bases and 4 bases, with 13 bases remaining between them. Germline loops: CDR1 MNHEY, CDR2 SMNVEV (reference sequence). The CDR3 sequence: CASSYGRGFTEAFF. In nucleotides, the CDR3 is TGTGCCAGCAGTTATGGCAGGGGATTCACTGAAGCTTTCTTT.

V usage is TRBV6-5 and J usage is TRBJ2-2; no definite D call. This CDR3 is 12 amino acids long. The V gene's germline CDR1 is MNHEY and CDR2 SVGAGI. The V end was cut by 2 bases, the J end by 4 bases, with 2 bases between. The chain's CDR3 is CASSYLTGELFF. The CDR3 nucleotides are TGTGCCAGCAGTTACCTCACCGGGGAGCTGTTTTTT.

This rearrangement joins TRBV7-2 to TRBJ1-2, with a tentative D call TRBD1 (5 bases). Trimming shortened V by 1 base and J by 7 bases, and 19 bases separated the two germline ends. The CDR3 sequence is 16 residues long. Germline values: CDR1 SGHTA, CDR2 FQGNSA. In DNA, the CDR3 is TGTGCCAGCAGCTTAGTATATCGGGTTAGGGGAGGTGGCTACACCTTC. It translates to CASSLVYRVRGGGYTF.

The rearrangement links TRBV10-1 to TRBJ2-3, with a weak D call TRBD2 (6 bases). V was trimmed by 4 bases and J by 3 bases, leaving 11 bases between them. The V gene's germline CDR1 is WNHNN and CDR2 SYGVQD (reference sequence). This CDR3 is built from 14 residues. CDR3 loop: CASSGRDPTDTQYF. In nucleotides, the CDR3 is TGCGCCAGCAGTGGGAGGGACCCAACAGATACGCAGTATTTT.

The chain carries TRBV5-6 and TRBJ2-1; weak D call: TRBD1 (6 bases). CDR3 length: 13 amino acids. Trimming removed 0 bases at V and 9 bases at J, with 10 bases between. Germline V gene sequence: CDR1 SGHDT, CDR2 YYEEEE. The CDR3 sequence is CASSLGGRGEQFF. The CDR3 DNA reads TGTGCCAGCAGCTTGGGGGGCAGGGGTGAGCAGTTCTTC.

The chain has TRBV7-9 and TRBJ1-1; TRBD1 agrees at 10 bases. The germline CDR1 and CDR2 sequences are SEHNR and FQNEAQ (reference sequence). J was trimmed by 0 bases and V by 4 bases; bases with no gene match: 2. The CDR3 runs to 15 residues. CDR3 amino acids: CASSSGQGMNTEAFF. CDR3 DNA: TGTGCCAGCAGCTCGGGACAGGGGATGAACACTGAAGCTTTCTTT.

This chain uses TRBV10-3 with TRBJ2-7; 9 bases are a match to TRBD1. The CDR3 runs 15 residues. Germline CDR1 reads ENHRY; CDR2 reads SYGVKD. V gave up 0 bases and J gave up 6 bases; unmatched junction bases: 6. The CDR3 loop reads CAISESGTGTPEQYF. DNA of the CDR3: TGTGCCATCAGTGAGTCCGGGACAGGGACCCCCGAGCAGTACTTC.

The chain carries TRBV7-9 and TRBJ1-4, with 9 nucleotides matching TRBD1. The CDR3 runs 15 residues. V shed 5 bases and J 5 bases; nucleotides not matched to a gene: 6. Germline CDR1 and CDR2: SEHNR and FQNEAQ (reference sequence). The CDR3 here is CASSAGTGINEKLFF. CDR3 in DNA: TGTGCCAGCAGCGCCGGGACAGGGATCAATGAAAAACTGTTTTTT.

V is TRBV7-3 and J is TRBJ2-7; TRBD2 matches 8 bases. This CDR3 is 14 amino acids long. Trimming took 3 bases from V and 3 from J; bases not matched to a gene: 4. CDR1 and CDR2 (germline): SGHTA, FQGTGA. This CDR3 is CASSFSGGDYEQYF. The CDR3 DNA is TGTGCCAGCAGCTTCTCGGGGGGGGACTACGAGCAGTACTTC.

This clone has just one count. The chain combines TRBV30 with TRBJ1-6; D unclear. The V end lost 2 bases, the J end lost 6 bases, and 11 bases lay between the germline ends. There are 14 residues in the CDR3. Germline V gene lookup returns CDR1 GTSNPN and CDR2 SVGIG (reference sequence). CDR3 residues: CAWSTSTANSPLHF. CDR3 coding DNA: TGTGCCTGGAGTACGAGTACTGCTAATTCACCCCTCCACTTT.

The chain joins TRBV28 to TRBJ1-2; TRBD1 is a possible D gene (6 bases). The CDR3 has 16 amino acids. V lost 5 bases and J lost 4, with 20 bases in between. CDR1 is MDHEN, CDR2 SYDVKM, per germline. CDR3 residues: CASSLSSAGASYGYTF. The DNA of the CDR3 is TGTGCCAGCAGTCTAAGTTCGGCAGGGGCGTCCTATGGCTACACCTTC.